This T cell receptor beta chain was observed in a study of beta chain features in type 1 diabetes. Study overall: Age, gender and cell yields were similar between patients and healthy donors. Broader study findings: Reads derived from cDNA could over-represent cells showing high TCR expression.

This clone has only a few counts. Its antigen is unknown. Based on CD45RO/CCR7/CD25/CD127/CD95/CD27, CD4+ regulatory, stem cell-like memory, naive and central memory cells were sorted. Each sorted population was over 98% pure. What was sequenced were expressed TCRB transcripts, since all of the isolated RNA had been reverse transcribed. The assay was immunoSEQ multiplex PCR, and TCRdb's table has in-frame clones only and misses some. Of about 210,000 clones in the sample, approximately 11% were seen once. Between the trimmed V and J ends, which lost 9 bases and 4 bases, there was a span of 12 bases. The CDR3 has 12 residues. Germline assignment: CDR1 MDHEN and CDR2 SYDVKM.

Sequencing used central memory CD4+ T cells from blood. The chain has TRBV28 and TRBJ1-2, with D uncertain. This TCR was sampled from a young man in good health. The CDR3: CASKNPGYGYTF. In DNA, the CDR3 is TGTGCCAGTAAGAACCCCGGCTATGGCTACACCTTC.